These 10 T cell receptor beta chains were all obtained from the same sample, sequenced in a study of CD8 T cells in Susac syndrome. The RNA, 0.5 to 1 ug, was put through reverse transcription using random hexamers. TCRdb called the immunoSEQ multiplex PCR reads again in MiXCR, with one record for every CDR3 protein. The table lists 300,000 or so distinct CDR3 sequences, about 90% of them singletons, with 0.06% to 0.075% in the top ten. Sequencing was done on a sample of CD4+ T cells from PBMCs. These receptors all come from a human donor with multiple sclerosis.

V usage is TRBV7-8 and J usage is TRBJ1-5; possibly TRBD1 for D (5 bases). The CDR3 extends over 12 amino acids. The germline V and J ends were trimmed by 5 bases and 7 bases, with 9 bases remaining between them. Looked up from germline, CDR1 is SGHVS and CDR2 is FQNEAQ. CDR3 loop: CASSPGLQPQHF. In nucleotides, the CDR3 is TGTGCCAGCAGCCCAGGGTTACAGCCCCAGCATTTT.

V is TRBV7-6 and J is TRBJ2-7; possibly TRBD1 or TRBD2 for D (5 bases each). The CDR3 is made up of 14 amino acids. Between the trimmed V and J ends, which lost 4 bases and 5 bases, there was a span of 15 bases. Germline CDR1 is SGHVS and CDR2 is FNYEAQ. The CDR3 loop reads CASSSSLRGDEQYF. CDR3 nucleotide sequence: TGTGCCAGCAGCTCCTCACTCAGAGGGGACGAGCAGTACTTC.

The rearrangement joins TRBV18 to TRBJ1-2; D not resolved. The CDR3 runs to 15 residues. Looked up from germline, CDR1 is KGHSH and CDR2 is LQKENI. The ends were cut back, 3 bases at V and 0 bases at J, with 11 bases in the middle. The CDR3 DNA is TGTGCCAGCTCACCTAGCCTGACGGCTAACTATGGCTACACCTTC. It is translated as CASSPSLTANYGYTF.

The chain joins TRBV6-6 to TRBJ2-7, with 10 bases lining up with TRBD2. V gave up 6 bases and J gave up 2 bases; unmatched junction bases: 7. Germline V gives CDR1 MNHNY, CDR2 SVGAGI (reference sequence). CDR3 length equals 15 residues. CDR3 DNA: TGTGCCAGCAGCCCCCGTAGCGGGGGGACCTACGAGCAGTACTTC. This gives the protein CASSPRSGGTYEQYF.

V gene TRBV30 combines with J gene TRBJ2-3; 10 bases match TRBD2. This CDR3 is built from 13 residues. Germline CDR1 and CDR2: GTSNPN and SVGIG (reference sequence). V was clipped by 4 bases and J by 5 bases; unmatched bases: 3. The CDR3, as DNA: TGTGCCTGGACCCGGACTAGCGGAGATACGCAGTATTTT. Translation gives CAWTRTSGDTQYF.

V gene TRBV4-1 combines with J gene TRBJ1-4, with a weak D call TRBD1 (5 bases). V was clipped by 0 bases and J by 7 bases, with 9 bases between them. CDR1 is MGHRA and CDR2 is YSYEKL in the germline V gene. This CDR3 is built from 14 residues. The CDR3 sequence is CASSQDRAGEKLFF. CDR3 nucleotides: TGCGCCAGCAGCCAAGACAGGGCGGGTGAAAAACTGTTTTTT.

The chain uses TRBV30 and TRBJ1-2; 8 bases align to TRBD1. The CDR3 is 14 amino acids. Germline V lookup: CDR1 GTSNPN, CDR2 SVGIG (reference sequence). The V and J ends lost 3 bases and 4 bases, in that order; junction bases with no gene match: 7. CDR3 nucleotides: TGTGCCTGGAGGGGGACAGGTCGAGGCTATGGCTACACCTTC. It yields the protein CAWRGTGRGYGYTF.

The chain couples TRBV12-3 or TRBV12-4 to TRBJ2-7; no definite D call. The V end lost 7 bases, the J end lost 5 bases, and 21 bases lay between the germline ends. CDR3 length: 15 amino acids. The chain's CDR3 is CASTLNGLPTDEQYF. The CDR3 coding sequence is TGTGCCAGCACCCTAAACGGGCTTCCGACCGACGAGCAGTACTTC.

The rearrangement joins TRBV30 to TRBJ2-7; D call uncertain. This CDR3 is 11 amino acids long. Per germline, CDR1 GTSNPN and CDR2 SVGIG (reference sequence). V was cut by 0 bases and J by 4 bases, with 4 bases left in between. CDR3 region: CAWSVQYEQYF. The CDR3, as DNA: TGTGCCTGGAGTGTACAGTACGAGCAGTACTTC.

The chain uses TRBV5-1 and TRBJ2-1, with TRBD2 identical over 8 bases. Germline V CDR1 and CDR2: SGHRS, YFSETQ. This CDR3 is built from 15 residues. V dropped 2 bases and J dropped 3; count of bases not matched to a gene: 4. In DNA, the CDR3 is TGCGCCAGCAGCTTCATTAGCGGGAACTACAATGAGCAGTTCTTC. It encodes CASSFISGNYNEQFF.